This entry lists 7 T cell receptor beta chains sequenced from one sample in a study of shared clonotypes between healthy human individuals. Generated by immunoSEQ multiplex PCR, the TCRdb table keeps only in-frame clones and is missing some. This sample has approximately 940,000 clones, with less than 85% found just once. Sequencing was done on a sample of memory CD4+ T cells sorted from blood. The subset was: CD45RA-negative fraction. These receptor sequences come from a young man in good health.

The V and J genes are TRBV27 and TRBJ1-6; D is undetermined. Trimming shortened V by 10 bases and J by 5 bases, and 18 bases separated the two germline ends. The CDR3 contains 15 residues. Per the germline V gene, CDR1 is MNHEY and CDR2 is SMNVEV (reference sequence). CDR3 nucleotides: TGTGCCACCAAAATACAGTTTTCAAATAATTCACCCCTCCACTTT. Protein: CATKIQFSNNSPLHF.

This clone was recorded only once. The chain is built from TRBV7-9 and TRBJ2-7; D is uncertain. V was shortened by 3 bases and J by 3 bases, with 9 bases between the two germline ends. The CDR3 has 13 residues. Germline V gene sequence: CDR1 SEHNR, CDR2 FQNEAQ (reference sequence). CDR3 sequence (DNA): TGTGCCAGCAGCTTTAGTCAGTTCTACGAGCAGTACTTC. This gives the protein CASSFSQFYEQYF.

This chain connects TRBV7-9 to TRBJ2-1, with 9 bases that match TRBD1. Germline values: CDR1 SEHNR, CDR2 FQNEAQ (reference sequence). Trimming removed 5 bases from V and 1 base from J; junction bases left unmatched: 3. The CDR3 is made up of 15 amino acids. CDR3 coding DNA: TGTGCCAGCAGCAGGGACAGGGCTTCCTACAATGAGCAGTTCTTC. It encodes CASSRDRASYNEQFF.

V is TRBV6-5 and J is TRBJ1-4; D might be TRBD1 (5 bases). V shed 6 bases and J shed 0 bases, with 11 bases lying between them. Germline V gene sequence: CDR1 MNHEY, CDR2 SVGAGI. The CDR3 runs 15 residues. The CDR3 is CASRIQGATNEKLFF. CDR3 nucleotide sequence: TGTGCCAGCAGGATCCAGGGTGCAACTAATGAAAAACTGTTTTTT.

This clone was counted a single time. This chain joins TRBV2 and TRBJ1-4; tentative D call: TRBD1 (5 bases). CDR1 is SNHLY, CDR2 FYNNEI, per germline. This CDR3 has 12 amino acids. Trimming shortened V by 5 bases and J by 8 bases, and 9 bases separated the two germline ends. CDR3 nucleotides: TGTGCCAGCAGTAGGGACGAGGAAAAACTGTTTTTT. This codes for CASSRDEEKLFF.

This clone was seen a single time. Distinct nucleotide sequences in the sample also encode this CDR3. The rearrangement joins TRBV5-1 to TRBJ2-3; D is undetermined. There are 14 residues in the CDR3. Trimming removed 0 bases from V and 2 bases from J, with 7 bases in between. Germline V gene lookup returns CDR1 SGHRS and CDR2 YFSETQ. Written as DNA, the CDR3 is TGCGCCAGCAGCTTGGCCACTGTCACAGATACGCAGTATTTT. It translates to CASSLATVTDTQYF. Combining the CDR3 with reference TRBV5-1 and TRBJ2-3 gives the whole variable domain KAGVTQTPRYLIKTRGQQVTLSCSPISGHRSVSWYQQTPGQGLQFLFEYFSETQRNKGNFPGRFSGRQFSNSRSEMNVSTLELGDSALYLCASSLATVTDTQYFGPGTRLTVL.

The gene calls are TRBV4-1 and TRBJ1-5; perhaps TRBD1 as D (6 bases). The CDR3 is 16 amino acids. Trimming removed 0 bases at V and 8 bases at J, with 17 bases between. Germline V gives CDR1 MGHRA, CDR2 YSYEKL. The CDR3 sequence: CASSQDGGAPLEPQHF. CDR3 DNA: TGCGCCAGCAGCCAAGATGGGGGGGCCCCCCTGGAGCCCCAGCATTTT.